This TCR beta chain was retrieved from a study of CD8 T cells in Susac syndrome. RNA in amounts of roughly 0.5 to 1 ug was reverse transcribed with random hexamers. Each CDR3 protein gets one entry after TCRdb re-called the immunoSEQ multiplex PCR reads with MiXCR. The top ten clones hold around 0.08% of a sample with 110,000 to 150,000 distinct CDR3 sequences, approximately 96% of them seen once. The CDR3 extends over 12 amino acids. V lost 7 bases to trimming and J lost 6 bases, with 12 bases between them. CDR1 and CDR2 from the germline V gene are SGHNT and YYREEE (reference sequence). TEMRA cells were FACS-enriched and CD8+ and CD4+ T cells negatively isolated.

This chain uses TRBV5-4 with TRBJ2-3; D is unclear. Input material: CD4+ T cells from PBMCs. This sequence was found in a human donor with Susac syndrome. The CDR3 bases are TGTGCCAGCCAAACAAGGTCGGATACGCAGTATTTT. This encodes CASQTRSDTQYF.